The clone carrying this TCR beta chain was seen a few times. These data originate in a study of early T cells in non-severe SARS-CoV-2 infection. The overall study: Bulk RNA isolated from unsorted whole blood underwent sequencing; chains were not paired.

Losses at the gene ends were 5 bases for V and 4 bases for J; bases not matched to a gene: 6. The CDR3 spans 15 residues. Germline CDR1 is MRHNA and CDR2 is SNTAGT. Unique molecular identifiers were affixed to single, distinct cDNA molecules. TCRdb reanalysed the 5' RACE reads using MiXCR and keeps one entry per CDR3 protein. This sample has 69,000 or so distinct CDR3 sequences; more than 3.5% occur once, and the top ten carry roughly 3.6%. This chain joins TRBV6-4 and TRBJ2-3; TRBD2 matches 10 bases. This specimen consisted of whole blood, obtained at baseline. The TCR comes from an adult who was a healthcare worker with PCR-confirmed SARS-CoV-2 infection or an uninfected control (not recorded which). The donor label of this sample is uncertain. For the CDR3, the DNA is TGTGCCAGCAGTCGAGAGCGGGGGGGCTCAGATACGCAGTATTTT. Encoded protein: CASSRERGGSDTQYF.